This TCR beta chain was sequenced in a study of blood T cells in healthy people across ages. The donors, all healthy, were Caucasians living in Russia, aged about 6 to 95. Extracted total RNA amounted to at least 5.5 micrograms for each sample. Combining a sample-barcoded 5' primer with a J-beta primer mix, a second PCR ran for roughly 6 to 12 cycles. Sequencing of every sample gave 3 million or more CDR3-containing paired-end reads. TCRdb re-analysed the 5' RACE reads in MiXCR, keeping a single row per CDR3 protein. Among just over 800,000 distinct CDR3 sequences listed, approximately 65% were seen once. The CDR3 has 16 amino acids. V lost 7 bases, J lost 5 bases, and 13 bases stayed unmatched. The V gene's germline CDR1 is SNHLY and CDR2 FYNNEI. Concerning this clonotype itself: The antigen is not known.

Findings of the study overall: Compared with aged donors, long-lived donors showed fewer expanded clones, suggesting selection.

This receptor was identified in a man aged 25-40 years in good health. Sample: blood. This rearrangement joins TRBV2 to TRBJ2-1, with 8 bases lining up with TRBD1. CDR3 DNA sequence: TGTGCCAGCATTGCCGGACAGGGCAATAGGAACAATGAGCAGTTCTTC. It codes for CASIAGQGNRNNEQFF.